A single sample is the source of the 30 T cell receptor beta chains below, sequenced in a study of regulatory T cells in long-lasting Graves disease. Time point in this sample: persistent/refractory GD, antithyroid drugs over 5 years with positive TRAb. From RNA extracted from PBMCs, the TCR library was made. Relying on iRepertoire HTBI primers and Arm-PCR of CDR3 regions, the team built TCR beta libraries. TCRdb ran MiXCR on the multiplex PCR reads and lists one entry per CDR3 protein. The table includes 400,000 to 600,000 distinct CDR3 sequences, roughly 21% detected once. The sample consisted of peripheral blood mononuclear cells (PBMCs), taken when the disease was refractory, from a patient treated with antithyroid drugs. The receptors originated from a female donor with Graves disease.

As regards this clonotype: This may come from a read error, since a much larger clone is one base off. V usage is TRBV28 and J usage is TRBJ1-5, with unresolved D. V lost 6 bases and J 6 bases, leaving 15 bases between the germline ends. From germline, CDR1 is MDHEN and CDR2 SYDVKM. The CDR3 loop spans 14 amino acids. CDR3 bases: TGTGCCAGCAGCCCCCCCGCGGGGAGTCAGCCCCAGCATTTT. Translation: CASSPPAGSQPQHF.

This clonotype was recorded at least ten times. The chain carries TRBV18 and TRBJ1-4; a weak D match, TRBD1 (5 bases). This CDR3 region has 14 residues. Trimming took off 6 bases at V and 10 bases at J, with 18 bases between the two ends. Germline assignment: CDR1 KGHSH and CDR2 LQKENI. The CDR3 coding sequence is TGTGCCAGCTCGCAGGGAGCAGAGAACACAAAACTGTTTTTT. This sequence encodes CASSQGAENTKLFF.

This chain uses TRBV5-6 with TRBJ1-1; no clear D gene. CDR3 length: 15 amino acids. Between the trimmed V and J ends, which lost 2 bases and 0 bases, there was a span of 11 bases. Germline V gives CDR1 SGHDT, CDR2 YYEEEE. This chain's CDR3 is CASSFYTVLNTEAFF. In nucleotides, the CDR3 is TGTGCCAGCAGCTTCTACACTGTACTGAACACTGAAGCTTTCTTT.

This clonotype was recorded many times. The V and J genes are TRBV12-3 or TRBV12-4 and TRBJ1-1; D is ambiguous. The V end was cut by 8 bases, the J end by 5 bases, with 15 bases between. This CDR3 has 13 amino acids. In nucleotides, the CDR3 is TGTGCCAGCTCCCCTCAGCTTGGGACTGAAGCTTTCTTT. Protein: CASSPQLGTEAFF.

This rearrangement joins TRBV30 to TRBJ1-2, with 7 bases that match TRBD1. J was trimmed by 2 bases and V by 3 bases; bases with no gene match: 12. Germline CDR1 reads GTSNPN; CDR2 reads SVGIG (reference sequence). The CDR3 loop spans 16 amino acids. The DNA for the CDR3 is TGTGCCTGGAGCCCCCCGTTGAACAGGGGAAACTATGGCTACACCTTC. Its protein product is CAWSPPLNRGNYGYTF.

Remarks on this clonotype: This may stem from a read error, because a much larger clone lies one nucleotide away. The CDR3 region is CASSYSSGAVVEAFF. The CDR3 coding sequence is TGTGCCAGCAGTTACTCGTCCGGGGCCGTTGTTGAAGCTTTCTTT. The J gene is TRBJ1-1, the V gene TRBV6-5; D is perhaps TRBD1 (5 bases). Germline CDR1 is MNHEY and CDR2 is SVGAGI. This CDR3 has 15 amino acids. The V and J ends lost 0 bases and 7 bases respectively, with 15 bases between them.

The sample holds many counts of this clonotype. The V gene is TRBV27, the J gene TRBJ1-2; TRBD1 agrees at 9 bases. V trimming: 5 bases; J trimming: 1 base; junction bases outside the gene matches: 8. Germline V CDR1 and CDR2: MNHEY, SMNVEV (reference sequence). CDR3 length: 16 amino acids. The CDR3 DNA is TGTGCCAGCAGTCTTAGGACAGGGGAGGGTAACTATGGCTACACCTTC. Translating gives CASSLRTGEGNYGYTF.

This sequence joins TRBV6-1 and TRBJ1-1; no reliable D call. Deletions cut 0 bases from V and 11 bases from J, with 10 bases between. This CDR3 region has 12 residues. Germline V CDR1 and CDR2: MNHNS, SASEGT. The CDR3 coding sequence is TGTGCCAGCAGTGAAGCGTCGGGTTCGGCTTTCTTT. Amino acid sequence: CASSEASGSAFF.

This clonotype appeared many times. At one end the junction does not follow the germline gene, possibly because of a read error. Here the CDR3 reads CASSLKPRF. CDR3 sequence (DNA): TGTGCCAGCAGTCTCAAACCAAGATTT. V is TRBV2 and J is TRBJ1-1, with unresolved D. The germline gives CDR1 SNHLY, CDR2 FYNNEI. This CDR3 is 9 amino acids long.

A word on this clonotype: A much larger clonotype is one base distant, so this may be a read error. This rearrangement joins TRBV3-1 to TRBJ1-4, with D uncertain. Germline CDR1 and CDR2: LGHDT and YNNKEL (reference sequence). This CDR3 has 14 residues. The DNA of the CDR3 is TGTGCCAGCAGCTCTCCTGGAACTAATGAAGAACTGTTTTTT. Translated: CASSSPGTNEELFF.

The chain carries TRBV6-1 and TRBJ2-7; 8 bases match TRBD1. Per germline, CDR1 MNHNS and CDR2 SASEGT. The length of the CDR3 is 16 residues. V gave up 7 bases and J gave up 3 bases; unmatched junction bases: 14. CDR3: CASTALSRTGYYEQYF. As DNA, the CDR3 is TGTGCCAGCACCGCCCTTTCCCGGACAGGGTACTACGAGCAGTACTTC.

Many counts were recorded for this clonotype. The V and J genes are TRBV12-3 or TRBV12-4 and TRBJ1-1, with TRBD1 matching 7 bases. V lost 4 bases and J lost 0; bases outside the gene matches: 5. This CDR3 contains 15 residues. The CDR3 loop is CASSSSGQMNTEAFF. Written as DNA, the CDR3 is TGTGCCAGCAGTTCCTCGGGACAGATGAACACTGAAGCTTTCTTT.

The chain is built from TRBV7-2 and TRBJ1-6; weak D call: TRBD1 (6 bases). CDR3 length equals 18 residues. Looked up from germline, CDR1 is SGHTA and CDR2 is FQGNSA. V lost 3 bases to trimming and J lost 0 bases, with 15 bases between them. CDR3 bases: TGTGCCAGCAGCTTTCCGAACAGGGCAAGCTCCTATAATTCACCCCTCCACTTT. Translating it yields CASSFPNRASSYNSPLHF.

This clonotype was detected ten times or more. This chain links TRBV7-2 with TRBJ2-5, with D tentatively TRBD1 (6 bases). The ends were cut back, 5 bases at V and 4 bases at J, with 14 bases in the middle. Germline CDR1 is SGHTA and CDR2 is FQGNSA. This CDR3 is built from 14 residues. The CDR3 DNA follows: TGTGCCAGCAGCCCCTGGGGGCTCGGAGAGACCCAGTACTTC. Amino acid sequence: CASSPWGLGETQYF.

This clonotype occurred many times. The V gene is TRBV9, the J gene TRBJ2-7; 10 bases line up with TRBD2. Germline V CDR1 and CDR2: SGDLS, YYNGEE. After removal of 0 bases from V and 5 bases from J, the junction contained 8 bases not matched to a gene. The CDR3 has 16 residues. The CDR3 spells CASSVGSLAGVDEQYF. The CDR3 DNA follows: TGTGCCAGCAGCGTAGGTTCTCTAGCGGGAGTGGACGAGCAGTACTTC.

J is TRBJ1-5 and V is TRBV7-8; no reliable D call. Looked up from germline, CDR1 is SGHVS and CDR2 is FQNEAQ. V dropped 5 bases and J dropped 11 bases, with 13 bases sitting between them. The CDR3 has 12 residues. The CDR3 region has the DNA TGTGCCAGCAGCCCTACAAGCGGTTCCCAGCATTTT. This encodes CASSPTSGSQHF.

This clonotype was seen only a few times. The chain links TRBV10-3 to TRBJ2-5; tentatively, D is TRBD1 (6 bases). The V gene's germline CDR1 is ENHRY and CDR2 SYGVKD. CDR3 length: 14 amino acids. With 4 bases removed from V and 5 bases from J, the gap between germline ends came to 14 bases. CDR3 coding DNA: TGTGCCATCAGTGGGGTCAGGGGTGGTGAGACCCAGTACTTC. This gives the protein CAISGVRGGETQYF.

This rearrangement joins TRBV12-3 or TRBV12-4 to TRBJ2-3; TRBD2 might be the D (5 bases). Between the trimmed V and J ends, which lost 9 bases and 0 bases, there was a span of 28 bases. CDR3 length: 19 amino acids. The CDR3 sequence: CASLPAERRLILSTDTQYF. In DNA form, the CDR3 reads TGTGCCAGTCTTCCGGCAGAGCGGCGGCTGATCCTTAGCACAGATACGCAGTATTTT.

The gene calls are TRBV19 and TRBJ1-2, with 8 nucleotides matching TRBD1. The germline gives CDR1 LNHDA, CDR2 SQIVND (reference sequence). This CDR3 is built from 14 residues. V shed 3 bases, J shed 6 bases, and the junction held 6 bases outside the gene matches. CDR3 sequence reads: CASSILGQGNGYTF. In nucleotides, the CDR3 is TGTGCCAGTAGTATCCTTGGACAGGGAAATGGCTACACCTTC.

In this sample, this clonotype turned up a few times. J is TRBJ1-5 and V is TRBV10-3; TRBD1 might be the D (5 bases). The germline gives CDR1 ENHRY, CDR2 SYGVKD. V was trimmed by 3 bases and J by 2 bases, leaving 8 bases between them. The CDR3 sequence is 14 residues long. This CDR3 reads CAISEVGGNQPQHF. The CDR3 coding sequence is TGTGCCATCAGTGAAGTGGGGGGCAATCAGCCCCAGCATTTT.

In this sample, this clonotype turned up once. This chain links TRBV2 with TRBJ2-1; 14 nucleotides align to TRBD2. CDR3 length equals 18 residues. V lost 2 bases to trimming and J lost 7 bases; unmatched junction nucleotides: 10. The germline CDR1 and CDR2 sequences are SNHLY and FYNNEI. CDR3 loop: CASSERTTSGRARNEQFF. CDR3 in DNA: TGTGCCAGCAGTGAAAGGACGACTAGCGGGAGGGCCAGGAATGAGCAGTTCTTC.

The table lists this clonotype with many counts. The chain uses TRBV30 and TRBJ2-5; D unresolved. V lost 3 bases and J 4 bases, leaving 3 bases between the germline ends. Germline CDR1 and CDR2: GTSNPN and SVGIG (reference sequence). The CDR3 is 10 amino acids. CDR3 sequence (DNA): TGTGCCTGGAGCCTAGAGACCCAGTACTTC. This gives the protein CAWSLETQYF.

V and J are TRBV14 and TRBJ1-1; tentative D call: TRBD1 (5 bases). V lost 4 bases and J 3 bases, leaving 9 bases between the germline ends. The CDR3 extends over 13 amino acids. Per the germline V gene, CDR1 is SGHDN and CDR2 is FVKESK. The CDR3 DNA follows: TGTGCCAGCAGCCTACAGGTGTACACTGAAGCTTTCTTT. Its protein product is CASSLQVYTEAFF.

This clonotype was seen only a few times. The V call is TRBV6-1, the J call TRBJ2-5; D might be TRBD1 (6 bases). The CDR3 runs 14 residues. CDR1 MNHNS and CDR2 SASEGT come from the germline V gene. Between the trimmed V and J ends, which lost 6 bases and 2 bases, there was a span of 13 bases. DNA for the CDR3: TGTGCCAGCAGCACCGGGACAATTCAAGAGACCCAGTACTTC. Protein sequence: CASSTGTIQETQYF.

CDR3 in amino acids: CSARGGLFTEQYF. CDR3 in DNA: TGCAGTGCTAGGGGAGGACTATTTACCGAGCAGTACTTC. V and J are TRBV20-1 and TRBJ2-7; weak D call: TRBD2 (6 bases). Germline V CDR1 and CDR2: DFQATT, SNEGSKA (reference sequence). V gave up 3 bases and J gave up 6 bases, with 15 bases separating them. The CDR3 runs to 13 residues.

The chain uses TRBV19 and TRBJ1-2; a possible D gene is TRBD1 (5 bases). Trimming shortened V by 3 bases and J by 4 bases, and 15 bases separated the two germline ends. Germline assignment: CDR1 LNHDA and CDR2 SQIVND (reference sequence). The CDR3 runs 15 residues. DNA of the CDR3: TGTGCCAGTAGTATCCTCCAGGAGGGGCCCTATGGCTACACCTTC. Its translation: CASSILQEGPYGYTF.

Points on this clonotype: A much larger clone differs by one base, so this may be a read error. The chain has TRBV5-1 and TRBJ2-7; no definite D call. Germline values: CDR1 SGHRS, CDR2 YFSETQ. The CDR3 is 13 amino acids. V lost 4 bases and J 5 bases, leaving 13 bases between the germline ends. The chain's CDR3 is CASSPTQCDEQYF. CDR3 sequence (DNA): TGCGCCAGCAGCCCGACACAGTGCGACGAGCAGTACTTC.

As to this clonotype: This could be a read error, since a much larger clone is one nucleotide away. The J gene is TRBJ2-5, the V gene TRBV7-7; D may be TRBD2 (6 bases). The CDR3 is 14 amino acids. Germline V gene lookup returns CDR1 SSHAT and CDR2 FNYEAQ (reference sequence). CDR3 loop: CTSSLAPYQETQYF. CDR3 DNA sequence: TGTACTAGCAGCTTAGCCCCGTACCAAGAGACCCAGTACTTC.

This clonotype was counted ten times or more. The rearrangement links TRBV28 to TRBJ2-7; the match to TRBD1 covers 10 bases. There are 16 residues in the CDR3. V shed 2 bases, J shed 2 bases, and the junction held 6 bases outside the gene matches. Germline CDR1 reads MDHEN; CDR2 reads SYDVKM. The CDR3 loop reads CASSLQWDRGPYEQYF. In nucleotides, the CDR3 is TGTGCCAGCAGTTTACAGTGGGACAGGGGACCCTACGAGCAGTACTTC.

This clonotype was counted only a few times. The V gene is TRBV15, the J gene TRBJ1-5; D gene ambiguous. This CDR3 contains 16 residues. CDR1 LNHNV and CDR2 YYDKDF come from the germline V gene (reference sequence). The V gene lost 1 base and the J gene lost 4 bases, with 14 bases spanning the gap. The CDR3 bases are TGTGCCACCAGCAGAGGCGTTAGGCCAAGGAATCAGCCCCAGCATTTT. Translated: CATSRGVRPRNQPQHF. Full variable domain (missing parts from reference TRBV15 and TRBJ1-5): DAMVIQNPRYQVTQFGKPVTLSCSQTLNHNVMYWYQQKSSQAPKLLFHYYDKDFNNEADTPDNFQSRRPNTSFCFLDIRSPGLGDTAMYLCATSRGVRPRNQPQHFGDGTRLSIL.